This T cell receptor (beta chain) was captured by sequencing in a study of human T cells and chemical hapten exposure. For this clonotype: Its antigen remains unidentified.

Original handling: A typical sample had 75,000 to 100,000 TCRs, with about 20,000 to 690,600 overall. MiXCR, run by TCRdb on the RACE reads, gives a single entry per CDR3 protein. These V and J calls rely on TCRdb rather than the paper's analysis. The table includes roughly 100,000 distinct CDR3 sequences, less than 45% detected once. Described time point: patch test 3, about 24 weeks after DPC sensitization. Treatment noted: therapeutic diphenylcyclopropenone sensitization with weekly scalp DPC. Unseparated into fractions, whole blood served as the source from which total RNA was extracted. Germline CDR1 and CDR2: DFQATT and SNEGSKA (reference sequence). The CDR3 covers 13 residues. V was pared by 1 base and J by 1 base, with 7 bases between. Whole-study results and caveats: Expanded TCRs produced significantly more large CDR3 similarity clusters than controls did. Alopecia in all donors means immunity may differ from healthy individuals.

V usage is TRBV20-1 and J usage is TRBJ2-5; no reliable D call. The sequence was collected from a man aged 35 to 55 with alopecia areata. Some clones in this sample may be carry-over from other donors' samples. Material: whole blood, obtained in connection with sensitization to the hapten diphenylcyclopropenone (DPC). CDR3 loop: CSARGQIQETQYF. Written as DNA, the CDR3 is TGCAGTGCTAGAGGGCAGATCCAAGAGACCCAGTACTTC.